The rows below give T cell receptor beta chains drawn from one sample of a study of shared clonotypes between healthy human individuals. Generated by immunoSEQ multiplex PCR, the TCRdb table keeps only in-frame clones and is missing some. The sample records some 2,100,000 clones, about 93% being singletons. The sequencing sample was made of naive CD8+ T cells from PBMCs. All receptors come from a man younger than 30 in good health. Some clones in this sample may be carry-over from other donors' samples. Each CDR3 is given with its conserved first and last residue. The D gene is left open where the match is weak. Size is omitted from some rows. Given values are once, few, many or a class for expanded clones.

TRBJ1-4 NA TRBV13 NA TGTGCCAGCACCGGGACGCTCGTCGGGGGGGAACTGTTTTTT CASTGTLVGGELFF
TRBJ2-1 TRBD2 TRBV7-9 NA TGTGCCAGCAGCTTAGTGGCGGGAGTCTACAATGAGCAGTTCTTC CASSLVAGVYNEQFF
TRBJ2-7 NA TRBV5-4 NA TGTGCCAGCAGCTTGGGGGACCCTACCTACGAGCAGTACTTC CASSLGDPTYEQYF
TRBJ2-7 NA TRBV10-2 NA TGCGCCAGCAGTGACAGGGAGGAGGACGAGCAGTACTTC CASSDREEDEQYF
TRBJ2-1 TRBD2 TRBV7-3 NA TGTGCCAGCAGTGGGTATAGCGGGAGTATCGATGAGCAGTTCTTC CASSGYSGSIDEQFF
TRBJ1-1 TRBD1 TRBV16 NA TGTGCCAGCAGCCAATCCCCAGGGGGGACTGAAGCTTTCTTT CASSQSPGGTEAFF
TRBJ1-2 TRBD1 TRBV5-1 NA TGCGCCAGCAGCTCCCGGACAGGGGGCGAGGGCTACACCTTC CASSSRTGGEGYTF
TRBJ2-2 TRBD2 TRBV29-1 NA TGCAGCGTAGCCTTAACCGGACTAGACGAAGGCACCGGGGAGCTGTTTTTT CSVALTGLDEGTGELFF
TRBJ2-1 TRBD2 TRBV14 NA TGTGCCAGCAGCCAAGAACAAAGGGGACTAGCGGGGTCATGGGTCCAGTTCTTC CASSQEQRGLAGSWVQFF
TRBJ2-7 TRBD1 TRBV27 NA TGTGCCAGCAGTCTCCTAATGGGGACAGGGAGCGGCGAGCAGTACTTC CASSLLMGTGSGEQYF
TRBJ2-7 TRBD2 TRBV7-2 NA TGTGCCAGCAGCTCCCCCCTAGCGGGCTCCTACGAGCAGTACTTC CASSSPLAGSYEQYF
TRBJ1-2 NA TRBV6-6 NA TGTGCCAGCAGTTACTCGAATTCTGGGGCGTCCTATGGCTACACCTTC CASSYSNSGASYGYTF
TRBJ2-1 TRBD1 TRBV2 NA TGTGCCAGCTGGGGACAGGGAGTTGCGGAGCAGTTCTTC CASWGQGVAEQFF
TRBJ2-1 TRBD2 TRBV2 NA TGTGCCAGCAGTGGAACTAGCGGGAGGGCCGATGAGCAGTTCTTC CASSGTSGRADEQFF
TRBJ1-2 NA TRBV29-1 NA TGCAGCGTTTCCTCCCGCTCACAGGCTAACTATGGCTACACCTTC CSVSSRSQANYGYTF
TRBJ1-2 NA TRBV30 NA TGTGCCTGGAGGAAGGGTGGCTACACCTTC CAWRKGGYTF
TRBJ2-3 NA TRBV7-6 NA TGTGCCAGCAGCCCCCACGACGGAGAAACAGATACGCAGTATTTT CASSPHDGETDTQYF
TRBJ2-7 NA TRBV9 NA TGTGCCAGCAGCGTAGGGGACGGGCCCTACGAGCAGTACTTC CASSVGDGPYEQYF
TRBJ2-7 TRBD1 TRBV30 NA TGTGCCTGGAGGACCGGGACAGACTCCTACGAGCAGTACTTC CAWRTGTDSYEQYF
TRBJ2-3 NA TRBV18 NA TGTGCCAGCTCAGCAGGGAGAACAGATACGCAGTATTTT CASSAGRTDTQYF
TRBJ2-7 NA TRBV6-1 NA TGTGCCAGCAGTGAAAACGGGGTATCTTTCTACGAGCAGTACTTC CASSENGVSFYEQYF
TRBJ2-2 NA TRBV11-2 few TGTGCCAGCAGCCTCGATTGGGGGGAGCTGTTTTTT CASSLDWGELFF
TRBJ2-7 TRBD1 TRBV4-3 NA TGCGCCAGCAGCCAGGCCGACAGGGCTCTGGAAGAGCAGTACTTC CASSQADRALEEQYF